The clone carrying this T cell receptor beta chain ranks as medium-sized in terms of frequency. The antigen remains undetermined. This entry is derived from a study of T cell clusters in autoimmune cytopenias. The study's findings and limits: Functional roles of the in silico T cell clusters still await experimental validation. Primary autoimmune cytopenia patients seemingly lacked the physiological T cell clusters found in healthy donors. TRB repertoire shifts in secondary cytopenia and chronic lymphocytic leukemia mostly reflected lymphoma, not autoimmunity. Exclusive TRB clusters were around 3-fold more numerous in healthy donors than in active autoimmune hepatitis.

The CDR3 extends over 16 amino acids. Germline V lookup: CDR1 DFQATT, CDR2 SNEGSKA (reference sequence). One tube held mixed TRB-A and TRB-B primer pools for touch-down PCR. One entry per CDR3 protein, without DNA, is what TCRdb gives after re-calling the multiplex PCR reads. Recorded for this sample: 2,000 or so distinct CDR3 sequences. Each sample's input was 200 to 250 ng genomic DNA, 38,000 or so genome equivalents. Sequencing was performed on peripheral blood. The V and J genes are TRBV20-1 and TRBJ2-2; as DNA is missing, the TRBD1 call by TCRdb cannot be tested. This receptor was identified in a human donor with an autoimmune cytopenia or autoimmune hepatitis (not recorded which). The CDR3 is CSARAPGQVGAGELFF.